This TCR beta chain was found in a study of shared clonotypes between healthy human individuals. Study outcomes and limitations: The represented genetic and exposure-history diversity was limited by the small number of donors.

The V gene end was trimmed by 5 bases and the J gene end by 10 bases; junction bases not matched to a gene: 9. Germline V gives CDR1 MDHEN, CDR2 SYDVKM. This CDR3 is built from 15 residues. Here immunoSEQ multiplex PCR was the method, and the copy in TCRdb shows in-frame clones only, minus some. The sample includes some 2 million clones, roughly 96% seen only once; the top ten take 0.1% to 0.15%. As regards this clone: The antigen remains undetermined. The identical CDR3 is also encoded by other nucleotide sequences in the sample.

The source material was naive CD4+ T cells sorted from blood. Subset meaning: CD45RA+ positively selected. The chain is built from TRBV28 and TRBJ1-6; 9 bases are shared with TRBD1. The origin of this receptor is a man aged 18 to 29 in good health. The CDR3 sequence is CASSPTGQGFSPLHF. The CDR3 DNA reads as TGTGCCAGCAGTCCTACGGGACAGGGATTCTCACCCCTCCACTTT.